The T cell receptor (beta chain) described here comes from a study of T cells in Graves' hyperthyroidism and ophthalmopathy. Whole-study findings and limits: Blood held most thyroid clonotypes expanded above 0.001 frequency.

There were TCR beta CDR3 regions amplified from RNA transcripts. First-round RT-PCR of the TCR CDR3 relied on the HTBI primer set. TCRdb reprocessed the multiplex PCR reads via MiXCR and lists one record per CDR3 protein. The sample records approximately 530,000 distinct CDR3 sequences, 16% being singletons. The study left out patients who had uncontrolled infection, other autoimmune disease, pregnancy or lactation. On this clonotype: The antigen remains unidentified. A single base separates this from a much larger clone, so it may be a read error.

The V segment lost 1 base and the J segment 11 bases; nucleotides outside the gene matches: 7. Germline V lookup: CDR1 KGHSH, CDR2 LQKENI. CDR3 length equals 15 residues. Sequencing used blood. The sequence was obtained from a woman aged 18-29 years with Graves' hyperthyroidism. The V gene is TRBV18, the J gene TRBJ2-1; TRBD2 matches 11 bases. The CDR3 here is CASSPLPTSGTKQFF. Written as DNA, the CDR3 is TGTGCCAGCTCACCACTCCCGACTAGCGGGACCAAGCAGTTCTTC.